The source of this T cell receptor beta chain is a study of T cells in Graves' hyperthyroidism and ophthalmopathy. In the study overall: Before treatment of any kind, peripheral blood was taken at initial diagnosis.

Amplification yielded TCR beta CDR3 regions, with RNA transcripts as the source. During a first-round RT-PCR of the TCR CDR3, the HTBI primer set was used. MiXCR, applied by TCRdb to the multiplex PCR reads, yields one record per CDR3 protein. The sample yields about 500,000 distinct CDR3 sequences, 15% to 20% seen once. Patients with uncontrolled infections, other autoimmune diseases, pregnancy or lactation were excluded. Study-wide results and caveats: Patients with ophthalmopathy were separated from those with stable hyperthyroidism by a 13 V-J model. Expanded thyroid clonotypes (above 0.001) were mostly also found in blood.

The CDR3 consists of 13 residues. CDR1 and CDR2 from the germline V gene are MDHEN and SYDVKM. V gave up 5 bases and J gave up 5 bases, with 13 bases separating them. This clonotype was picked up many times. No antigen is known for it. The chain has TRBV28 and TRBJ2-7; D is ambiguous. The clonotype was recovered from a woman younger than 45 with Graves' ophthalmopathy. The sequencing sample was made of blood. CDR3 sequence (DNA): TGTGCCAGCAGTCCCCAGTATTGGGACGAGCAGTACTTC. The encoded protein is CASSPQYWDEQYF.